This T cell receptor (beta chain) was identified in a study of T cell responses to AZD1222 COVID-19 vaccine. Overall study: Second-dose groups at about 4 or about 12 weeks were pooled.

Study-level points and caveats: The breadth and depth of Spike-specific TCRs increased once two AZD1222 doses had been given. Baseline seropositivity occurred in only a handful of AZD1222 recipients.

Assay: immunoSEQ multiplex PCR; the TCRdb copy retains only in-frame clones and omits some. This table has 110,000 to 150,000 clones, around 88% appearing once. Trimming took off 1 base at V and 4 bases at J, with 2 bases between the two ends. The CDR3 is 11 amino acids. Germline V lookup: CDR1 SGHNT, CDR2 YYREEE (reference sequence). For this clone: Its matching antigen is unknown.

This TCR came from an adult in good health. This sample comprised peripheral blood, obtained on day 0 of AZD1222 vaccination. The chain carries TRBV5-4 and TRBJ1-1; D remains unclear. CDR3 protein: CASSLFTEAFF. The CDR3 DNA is TGTGCCAGCAGCTTGTTCACTGAAGCTTTCTTT. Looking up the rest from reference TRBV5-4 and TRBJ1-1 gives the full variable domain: ETGVTQSPTHLIKTRGQQVTLRCSSQSGHNTVSWYQQALGQGPQFIFQYYREEENGRGNFPPRFSGLQFPNYSSELNVNALELDDSALYLCASSLFTEAFFGQGTRLTVV.